One sample yielded the 11 T cell receptor beta chains listed below, sequenced in a study of cytomegalovirus exposure and HLA in healthy donors. The PCR made use of 60 Vbeta and 13 Jbeta primers. Produced via immunoSEQ multiplex PCR; TCRdb's table is partial and in-frame only. The sample includes 200,000 or so clones, approximately 78% of them seen just once. Sequenced sample: PBMCs. The source is a male donor in good health and CMV-seronegative.

The J gene is TRBJ2-3, the V gene TRBV4-1; 8 bases agree with TRBD2. The V and J ends lost 10 bases and 1 base, in that order; junction bases with no gene match: 13. The germline V gene encodes CDR1 MGHRA and CDR2 YSYEKL. The CDR3 sequence is 16 residues long. The CDR3 protein is CATQRRAGAGTDTQYF. As DNA, the CDR3 is TGCGCCACCCAACGACGAGCGGGAGCAGGCACAGATACGCAGTATTTT.

J is TRBJ2-5 and V is TRBV9; 14 nucleotides align to TRBD2. The CDR3 consists of 18 residues. CDR1 and CDR2 from the germline V gene are SGDLS and YYNGEE. The V and J ends lost 4 bases and 5 bases, in that order; junction bases with no gene match: 13. CDR3 DNA: TGTGCCAGCAGCCTGGCCACCCCGGGACTAGCGGGAGACGAGACCCAGTACTTC. Encoded protein: CASSLATPGLAGDETQYF.

V usage is TRBV28 and J usage is TRBJ1-5, with 9 bases identical to TRBD1. This CDR3 contains 15 residues. Germline trimming cut 8 bases from V and 0 bases from J; bases unmatched to any gene: 5. CDR1 and CDR2 from the germline V gene are MDHEN and SYDVKM. CDR3 residues: CASGTGGYSNQPQHF. The CDR3 DNA reads as TGTGCCAGCGGAACAGGGGGCTATAGCAATCAGCCCCAGCATTTT.

This clone was seen a few times. The same CDR3 also results from other DNA sequences found in this sample. The gene calls are TRBV28 and TRBJ1-1, with D unclear. Germline V gene sequence: CDR1 MDHEN, CDR2 SYDVKM. CDR3 length: 14 residues. V was shortened by 3 bases and J by 1 base, with 9 bases between the two germline ends. The CDR3 protein is CASSLPGGNTEAFF. CDR3 nucleotides: TGTGCCAGCAGTTTGCCCGGAGGGAACACTGAAGCTTTCTTT.

The rearrangement links TRBV7-8 to TRBJ2-3; a possible D gene is TRBD1 (5 bases). Germline V gene lookup returns CDR1 SGHVS and CDR2 FQNEAQ. The CDR3 contains 17 residues. The V gene lost 1 base and the J gene lost 4 bases, with 18 bases spanning the gap. CDR3 region: CASSLEAGKVTADTQYF. The CDR3 DNA sequence: TGTGCCAGCAGCTTAGAAGCAGGGAAGGTAACAGCAGATACGCAGTATTTT.

The gene calls are TRBV5-1 and TRBJ2-2, with D possibly matching TRBD1 (5 bases). The V end lost 0 bases, the J end lost 8 bases, and 11 bases lay between the germline ends. The V gene's germline CDR1 is SGHRS and CDR2 YFSETQ. The CDR3 runs 14 residues. CDR3 sequence (DNA): TGCGCCAGCAGCTTGGAAAGGGGTATGGGGGAGCTGTTTTTT. Translating it yields CASSLERGMGELFF.

This clone has only one observation. The chain recombines TRBV19 with TRBJ2-5; D is ambiguous. The CDR3 length is 13 residues. The V gene's germline CDR1 is LNHDA and CDR2 SQIVND (reference sequence). The V end lost 4 bases, the J end lost 5 bases, and 11 bases lay between the germline ends. This CDR3 reads CASSTSRSETQYF. The CDR3 DNA is TGTGCCAGTAGTACCTCCCGGAGTGAGACCCAGTACTTC.

This clone was detected a few times. The rearrangement joins TRBV7-2 to TRBJ2-7, with 8 nucleotides matching TRBD2. CDR3 length: 16 amino acids. Germline trimming cut 2 bases from V and 4 bases from J; bases unmatched to any gene: 10. Germline CDR1 SGHTA, CDR2 FQGNSA. The CDR3 reads CASSLSGGGGGYEQYF. The CDR3 bases are TGTGCCAGCAGCTTATCGGGGGGAGGCGGGGGGTACGAGCAGTACTTC.

This clone was found a few times. The chain links TRBV4-1 to TRBJ2-7; 8 bases fit TRBD2. Losses at the gene ends were 0 bases for V and 2 bases for J; bases not matched to a gene: 9. The length of the CDR3 is 17 residues. Germline V gene data show CDR1 as MGHRA and CDR2 as YSYEKL. The CDR3 DNA follows: TGCGCCAGCAGCCAAGAGAATCAGCGGGAGATCGCCTACGAGCAGTACTTC. Encoded protein: CASSQENQREIAYEQYF.

The chain recombines TRBV5-1 with TRBJ2-5, with 10 bases lining up with TRBD2. TRBJ2-7 matches the DNA end more closely, so the J call is doubtful. CDR1 and CDR2 (germline): SGHRS, YFSETQ. This CDR3 has 17 residues. The CDR3 region is CASSLALAGVLINEQYF. The CDR3 bases are TGCGCCAGCAGCTTGGCTCTAGCGGGGGTCCTCATCAACGAGCAGTACTTC.

The chain joins TRBV5-6 to TRBJ2-1; D remains unclear. Germline loops: CDR1 SGHDT, CDR2 YYEEEE. The CDR3 runs 13 residues. Trimming cost V 10 bases and J 6 bases, with 17 bases left between them. CDR3 bases: TGTGCCTACCACGGAAGGTCGGGCAATGAGCAGTTCTTC. It translates to CAYHGRSGNEQFF.